The clone carrying this TCR beta chain has a single count. This entry comes from a study of cytomegalovirus exposure and HLA in healthy donors. The PCR was carried out with 60 Vbeta primers and 13 Jbeta primers. Clones were read by immunoSEQ multiplex PCR, and TCRdb kept only the in-frame ones, dropping some. The sample carries some 180,000 clones, approximately 76% recorded once. Germline V CDR1 and CDR2: SGHTA, FQGNSA. This CDR3 is built from 16 residues. The V gene end was trimmed by 4 bases and the J gene end by 5 bases; junction bases not matched to a gene: 12. The V gene is TRBV7-2, the J gene TRBJ2-7, with 9 bases aligning to TRBD2. The receptor's source is a woman between 18 and 30 years old in good health and CMV-seropositive. The specimen was PBMCs. Here the CDR3 reads CASSSPLGGGGDEQYF. CDR3 coding DNA: TGTGCCAGCAGCTCCCCCCTTGGCGGGGGGGGCGACGAGCAGTACTTC.